This T cell receptor beta chain derives from a study of identical twins. Study findings and constraints: Beta out-of-frame twin sharing showed a weaker excess. Potential partial confounding of zero-insertion analyses by invariant MAIT and iNKT cells was noted.

Template switching created a universal primer site, and the cDNA included unique molecular identifiers. TCRdb re-derived calls from the 5' RACE reads in MiXCR, one entry per CDR3 protein. This sample carries 400,000 to 550,000 distinct CDR3 sequences, less than 25% of them seen once, and the ten largest clones take roughly 0.9%. This CDR3 has 12 residues. The V gene lost 8 bases and the J gene lost 2 bases, with 9 bases spanning the gap. This clonotype was seen repeatedly, ten times or more. The antigen is unknown. These data were also reused for a study on T cells expressing NK-cell markers.

The specimen sequenced was CD4+ T cells sorted from blood. The sequence was obtained from a woman in her late teens or twenties in good health. J is TRBJ2-5 and V is TRBV12-3 or TRBV12-4; D remains unclear. The CDR3 bases are TGTGCCAGCCGATGGCGGCAAGAGACCCAGTACTTC. Residues: CASRWRQETQYF.